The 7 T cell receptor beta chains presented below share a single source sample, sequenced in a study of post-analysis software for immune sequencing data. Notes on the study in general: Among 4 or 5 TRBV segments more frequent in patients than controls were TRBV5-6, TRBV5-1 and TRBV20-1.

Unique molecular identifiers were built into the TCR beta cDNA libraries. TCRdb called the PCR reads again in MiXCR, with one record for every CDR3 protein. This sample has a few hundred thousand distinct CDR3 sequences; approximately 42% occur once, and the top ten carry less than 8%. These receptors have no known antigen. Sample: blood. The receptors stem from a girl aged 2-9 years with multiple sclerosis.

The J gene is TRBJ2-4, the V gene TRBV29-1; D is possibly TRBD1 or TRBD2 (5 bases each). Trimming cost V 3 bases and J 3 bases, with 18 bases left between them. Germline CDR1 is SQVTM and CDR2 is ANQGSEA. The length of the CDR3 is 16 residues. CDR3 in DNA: TGCAGCGTTGATGGCGGATGGGGGTTAGGCAAAAACATTCAGTACTTC. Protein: CSVDGGWGLGKNIQYF.

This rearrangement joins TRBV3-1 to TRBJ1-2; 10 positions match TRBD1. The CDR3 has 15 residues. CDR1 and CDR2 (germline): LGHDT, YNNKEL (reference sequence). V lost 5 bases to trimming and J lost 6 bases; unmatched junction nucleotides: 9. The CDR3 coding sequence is TGTGCCAGCAGCTGGACCACGACAGGGGGCAATGGCTACACCTTC. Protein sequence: CASSWTTTGGNGYTF. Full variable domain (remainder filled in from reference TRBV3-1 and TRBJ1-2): DTAVSQTPKYLVTQMGNDKSIKCEQNLGHDTMYWYKQDSKKFLKIMFSYNNKELIINETVPNRFSPKSPDKAHLNLHINSLELGDSAVYFCASSWTTTGGNGYTFGSGTRLTVV.

CDR3 amino acids: CASSSQGRGYNSPLHF. Here the CDR3 DNA reads TGTGCCAGCAGCTCCCAGGGAAGGGGATATAATTCACCCCTCCACTTT. V and J are TRBV7-6 and TRBJ1-6; D possibly corresponds to TRBD1 (5 bases). V was pared by 4 bases and J by 4 bases, with 14 bases between. Germline V lookup: CDR1 SGHVS, CDR2 FNYEAQ. The CDR3 is made up of 16 amino acids.

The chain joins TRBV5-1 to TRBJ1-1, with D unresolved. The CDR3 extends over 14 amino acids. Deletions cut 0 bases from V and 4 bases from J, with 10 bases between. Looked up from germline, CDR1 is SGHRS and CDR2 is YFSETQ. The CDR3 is CASSLDLSTTEAFF. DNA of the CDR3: TGCGCCAGCAGCTTGGATCTCTCCACCACTGAAGCTTTCTTT.

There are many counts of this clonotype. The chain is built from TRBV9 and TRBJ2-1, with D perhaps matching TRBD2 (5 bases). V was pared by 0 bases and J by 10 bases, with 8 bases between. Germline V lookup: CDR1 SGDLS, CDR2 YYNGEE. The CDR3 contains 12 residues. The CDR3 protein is CASSVGGYEQFF. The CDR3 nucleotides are TGTGCCAGCAGCGTAGGAGGGTACGAGCAGTTCTTC. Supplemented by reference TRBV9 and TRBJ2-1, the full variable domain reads DSGVTQTPKHLITATGQRVTLRCSPRSGDLSVYWYQQSLDQGLQFLIQYYNGEERAKGNILERFSAQQFPDLHSELNLSSLELGDSALYFCASSVGGYEQFFGPGTRLTVL.

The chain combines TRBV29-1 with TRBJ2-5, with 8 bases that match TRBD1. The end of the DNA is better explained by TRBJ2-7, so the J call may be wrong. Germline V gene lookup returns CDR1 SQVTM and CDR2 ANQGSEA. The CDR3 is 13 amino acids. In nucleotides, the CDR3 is TGCAGCACCATAGGACAGGGATACTACGAGCAGTACTTC. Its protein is CSTIGQGYYEQYF.

The CDR3 nucleotides read TGTGCCAGCAGTGAAGAGCCTTCACAGTCACCCTATGGCTACACCTTC. This sequence encodes CASSEEPSQSPYGYTF. This chain connects TRBV2 to TRBJ1-2; D is unclear. The V and J ends lost 1 base and 4 bases respectively, with 16 bases between them. This CDR3 spans 16 amino acids. Germline loops: CDR1 SNHLY, CDR2 FYNNEI. Using reference TRBV2 and TRBJ1-2 for the parts outside the CDR3, the full variable domain is EPEVTQTPSHQVTQMGQEVILRCVPISNHLYFYWYRQILGQKVEFLVSFYNNEISEKSEIFDDQFSVERPDGSNFTLKIRSTKLEDSAMYFCASSEEPSQSPYGYTFGSGTRLTVV.